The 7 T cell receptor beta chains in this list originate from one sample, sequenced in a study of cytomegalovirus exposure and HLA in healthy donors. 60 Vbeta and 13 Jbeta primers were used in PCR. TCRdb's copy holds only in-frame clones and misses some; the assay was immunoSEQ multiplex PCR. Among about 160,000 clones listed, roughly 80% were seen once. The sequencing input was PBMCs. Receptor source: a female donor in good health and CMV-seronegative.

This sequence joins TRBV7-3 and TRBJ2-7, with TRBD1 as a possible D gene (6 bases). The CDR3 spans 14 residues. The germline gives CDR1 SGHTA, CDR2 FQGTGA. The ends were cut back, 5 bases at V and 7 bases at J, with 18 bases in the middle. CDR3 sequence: CASSPGVGGGEQYF. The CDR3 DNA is TGTGCCAGCAGCCCAGGGGTTGGGGGTGGAGAGCAGTACTTC.

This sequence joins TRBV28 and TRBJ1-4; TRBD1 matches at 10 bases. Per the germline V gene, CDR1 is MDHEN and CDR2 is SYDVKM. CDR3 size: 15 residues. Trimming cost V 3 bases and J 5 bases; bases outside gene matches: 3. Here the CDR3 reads CASSFPGQGNEKLFF. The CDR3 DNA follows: TGTGCCAGCAGTTTCCCGGGACAGGGGAATGAAAAACTGTTTTTT.

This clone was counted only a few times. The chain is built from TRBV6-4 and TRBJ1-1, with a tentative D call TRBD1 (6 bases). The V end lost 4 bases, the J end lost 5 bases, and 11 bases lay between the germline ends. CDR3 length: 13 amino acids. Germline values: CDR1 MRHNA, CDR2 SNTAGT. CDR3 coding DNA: TGTGCCAGCAGTGTCGCACAGGGTACTGAAGCTTTCTTT. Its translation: CASSVAQGTEAFF.

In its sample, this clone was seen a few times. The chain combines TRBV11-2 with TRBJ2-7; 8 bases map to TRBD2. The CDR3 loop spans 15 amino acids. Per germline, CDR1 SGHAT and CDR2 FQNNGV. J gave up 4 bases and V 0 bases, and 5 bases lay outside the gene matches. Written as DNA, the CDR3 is TGTGCCAGCAGCTTAGAACGGGCTAGCGGGTACGAGCAGTACTTC. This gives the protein CASSLERASGYEQYF. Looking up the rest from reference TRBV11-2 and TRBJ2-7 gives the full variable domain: EAGVAQSPRYKIIEKRQSVAFWCNPISGHATLYWYQQILGQGPKLLIQFQNNGVVDDSQLPKDRFSAERLKGVDSTLKIQPAKLEDSAVYLCASSLERASGYEQYFGPGTRLTVT.

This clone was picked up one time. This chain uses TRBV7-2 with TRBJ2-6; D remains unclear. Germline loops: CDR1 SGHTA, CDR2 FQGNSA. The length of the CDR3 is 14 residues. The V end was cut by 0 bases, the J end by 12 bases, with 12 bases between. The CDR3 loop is CASSLAHPSTVLTF. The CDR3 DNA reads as TGTGCCAGCAGCTTAGCCCATCCCTCTACCGTCCTGACTTTC.

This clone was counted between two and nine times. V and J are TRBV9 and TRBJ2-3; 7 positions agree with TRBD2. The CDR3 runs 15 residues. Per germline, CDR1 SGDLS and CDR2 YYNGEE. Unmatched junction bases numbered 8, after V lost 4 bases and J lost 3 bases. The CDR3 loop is CASSSWSGRTDTQYF. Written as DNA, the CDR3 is TGTGCCAGCAGCTCCTGGTCCGGGAGGACAGATACGCAGTATTTT.

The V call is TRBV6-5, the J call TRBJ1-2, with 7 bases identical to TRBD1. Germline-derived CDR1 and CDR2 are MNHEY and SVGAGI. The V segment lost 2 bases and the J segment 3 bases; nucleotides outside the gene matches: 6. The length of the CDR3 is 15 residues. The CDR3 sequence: CASSYEGAGDYGYTF. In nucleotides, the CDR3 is TGTGCCAGCAGTTACGAGGGGGCAGGGGACTATGGCTACACCTTC.